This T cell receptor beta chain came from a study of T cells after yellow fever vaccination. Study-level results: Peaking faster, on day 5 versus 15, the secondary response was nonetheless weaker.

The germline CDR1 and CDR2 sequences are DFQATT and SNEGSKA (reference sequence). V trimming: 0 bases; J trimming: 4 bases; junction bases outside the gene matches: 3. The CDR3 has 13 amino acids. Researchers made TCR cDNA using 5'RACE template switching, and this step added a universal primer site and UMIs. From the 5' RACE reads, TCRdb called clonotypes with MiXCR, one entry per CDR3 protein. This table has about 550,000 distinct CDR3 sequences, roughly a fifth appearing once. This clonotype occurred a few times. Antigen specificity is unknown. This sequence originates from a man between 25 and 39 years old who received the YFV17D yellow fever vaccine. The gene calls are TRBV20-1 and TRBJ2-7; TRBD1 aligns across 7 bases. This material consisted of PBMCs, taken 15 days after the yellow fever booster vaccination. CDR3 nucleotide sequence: TGCAGTGCTAGAGAGGGGACAGATTACGAGCAGTACTTC. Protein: CSAREGTDYEQYF.